The 5 T cell receptor beta chains given below trace back to one sample, sequenced in a study of CD8+ T cells in alopecia areata. Once RNA had been extracted, it was reverse transcribed into cDNA to act as the sequencing template. Repertoires were generated with immunoSEQ multiplex PCR, while TCRdb's copy carries only in-frame clones and drops some. The table includes about 100,000 clones, 55% to 75% detected once. Sample: CD8+ T cells sorted from blood. The receptors were gathered from a human donor in good health.

This clone was counted between two and nine times. A far larger clone lies a single base away; this is likely a read error. The sample has other DNA sequences that encode this CDR3 too. V is TRBV27 and J is TRBJ1-5; a possible D gene is TRBD1 (5 bases). The germline V gene has CDR1 MNHEY and CDR2 SMNVEV (reference sequence). The length of the CDR3 is 14 residues. V was shortened by 6 bases and J by 1 base, with 10 bases between the two germline ends. CDR3 in DNA: TGTGCCAGCAGCTTGGGGCAGAGCAATCAGCCCCAGCATTTT. Protein: CASSLGQSNQPQHF.

This clone has more than one count but fewer than ten. This rearrangement joins TRBV4-2 to TRBJ2-4; D is uncertain. Germline V CDR1 and CDR2: LGHNA, YNFKEQ. V lost 4 bases to trimming and J lost 0 bases, with 13 bases between them. The CDR3 sequence is 16 residues long. CDR3 DNA sequence: TGTGCCAGCAGCCCTCCTACTACTGTAGCCAAAAACATTCAGTACTTC. It specifies CASSPPTTVAKNIQYF.

The CDR3 bases are TGTGCCAGCAGTATCGATAGCGGGGGTTCAAATACGCAGTATTTT. This encodes CASSIDSGGSNTQYF. This chain links TRBV27 with TRBJ2-3, with TRBD2 matching over 9 bases. With V trimmed by 5 bases and J by 7 bases, 10 bases remained unmatched. The CDR3 is 15 amino acids. The germline V gene encodes CDR1 MNHEY and CDR2 SMNVEV (reference sequence).

This sequence joins TRBV9 and TRBJ1-3; D remains ambiguous. V shed 2 bases and J shed 0 bases, with 3 bases lying between them. Germline assignment: CDR1 SGDLS and CDR2 YYNGEE. The CDR3 contains 13 residues. The chain's CDR3 is CASSVGSGNTIYF. CDR3 nucleotide sequence: TGTGCCAGCAGCGTCGGCTCTGGAAACACCATATATTTT.

The rearrangement joins TRBV6-6 to TRBJ2-7; 7 nucleotides align to TRBD1. CDR3 length equals 13 residues. Germline V gene data show CDR1 as MNHNY and CDR2 as SVGAGI (reference sequence). The ends lost 4 bases at V and 2 bases at J; junction bases unmatched: 2. CDR3 sequence (DNA): TGTGCCAGCAGTTTGGGACAGACCTACGAGCAGTACTTC. Translation: CASSLGQTYEQYF.